Given below is one T cell receptor beta chain in context. Its specificity is not known. The source of the sample is a study of CXCR3-negative and CXCR3-positive naive CD8 T cells. Study as a whole: A total of about 140 million TRB reads was generated, with about 1.5 +/- 0.3 million per library. Study-level points and caveats: CXCR3-expressing naive cells carried TRB CDR3s more hydrophobic than those of CXCR3-negative naive cells.

CD45RO-CCR7+CD27+CD95- was the phenotype of naive CD8+ T cells. cDNA libraries for TRB were generated by 5' RACE incorporating UMI labels. TCRdb reprocessed the 5' RACE reads and stores each CDR3 protein as one record, lacking DNA. This sample's clone table lists tens of thousands of distinct CDR3 sequences. Germline loops: CDR1 DFQATT, CDR2 SNEGSKA (reference sequence). The CDR3 is 12 residues long. V is TRBV20-1 and J is TRBJ1-5. Sequenced material: naive CXCR3+ CD8+ T cells from blood. Subset specified: CD45RO-CCR7+CD27+CD95- naive CD8+ T cells expressing CXCR3 (TNR3+). The sequence was collected from a human donor in good health. Some clones in this sample may be carry-over from other donors' samples. This CDR3 is CSAKYSNQPQHF.